One sample yielded the 23 T cell receptor beta chains listed below, sequenced in a study of PD-1 blockade in mismatch repair-deficient tumors. The repertoire was sequenced with immunoSEQ multiplex PCR; TCRdb's copy has only in-frame clones and lacks some. The sample records under 50,000 clones, approximately 80% being singletons. The sample here was PBMCs, taken 38 weeks after starting pembrolizumab. The receptors here all came from an adult with mismatch repair-deficient cancer.

The chain joins TRBV4-1 to TRBJ2-1; weak D call: TRBD2 (6 bases). V lost 3 bases, J lost 0 bases, and 9 bases lay in between. Germline CDR1 reads MGHRA; CDR2 reads YSYEKL. This CDR3 comprises 15 residues. The CDR3 nucleotides read TGCGCCAGCAGCCAGGGCGGGGACTCCTACAATGAGCAGTTCTTC. Translating it yields CASSQGGDSYNEQFF.

V is TRBV7-2 and J is TRBJ2-7; no definite D call. CDR3 length: 16 residues. Between the trimmed V and J ends, which lost 1 base and 0 bases, there was a span of 13 bases. The germline V gene has CDR1 SGHTA and CDR2 FQGNSA. The CDR3 region is CASSLDRSNPSYEQYF. For the CDR3, the DNA is TGTGCCAGCAGCTTAGACCGATCTAACCCCTCCTACGAGCAGTACTTC.

This sequence joins TRBV30 and TRBJ1-6, with TRBD1 matching 9 bases. The CDR3 is 16 residues long. V shed 5 bases, J shed 7 bases, and the junction held 12 bases outside the gene matches. Looked up from germline, CDR1 is GTSNPN and CDR2 is SVGIG (reference sequence). The DNA for the CDR3 is TGTGCCTGGGGCGACCACGGGACAGGGTGGAATTCACCCCTCCACTTT. Amino acid sequence: CAWGDHGTGWNSPLHF.

This clone occurred once. The V and J genes are TRBV7-2 and TRBJ2-5, with a possible D match to TRBD1 (5 bases). This CDR3 is built from 12 residues. V lost 5 bases, J lost 5 bases, and 9 bases lay in between. The germline V gene encodes CDR1 SGHTA and CDR2 FQGNSA. The CDR3 nucleotides are TGTGCCAGCAGCCCGAAGGGGGAGACCCAGTACTTC. The encoded protein is CASSPKGETQYF.

The gene calls are TRBV7-2 and TRBJ1-1, with D possibly TRBD1 on 5 matching bases. The CDR3 extends over 16 amino acids. Germline values: CDR1 SGHTA, CDR2 FQGNSA. V lost 5 bases and J lost 1, with 17 bases in between. The CDR3 reads CASSRGLRNRNTEAFF. The CDR3 DNA sequence: TGTGCCAGCAGCCGGGGACTGCGGAATAGGAACACTGAAGCTTTCTTT.

This chain joins TRBV19 and TRBJ1-5, with 7 nucleotides matching TRBD1. There are 15 residues in the CDR3. V shed 5 bases, J shed 9 bases, and the junction held 13 bases outside the gene matches. The germline V gene encodes CDR1 LNHDA and CDR2 SQIVND (reference sequence). The CDR3: CASSFRDSSPGPQHF. CDR3 bases: TGTGCCAGTAGTTTCCGGGACAGTTCGCCGGGGCCCCAGCATTTT.

This clone was counted a single time. The rearrangement joins TRBV27 to TRBJ2-3, with 10 bases lining up with TRBD2. The junction had 6 bases not matched to a gene; V was cut back by 3 bases and J by 0 bases. The CDR3 spans 17 residues. Germline V lookup: CDR1 MNHEY, CDR2 SMNVEV (reference sequence). CDR3 amino acids: CASSFPAGGPSTDTQYF. CDR3 DNA sequence: TGTGCCAGCAGTTTCCCAGCGGGAGGGCCGAGCACAGATACGCAGTATTTT.

This chain links TRBV27 with TRBJ2-7; 12 bases match TRBD2. The V gene end was trimmed by 6 bases and the J gene end by 2 bases; junction bases not matched to a gene: 5. Germline lookup yields CDR1 MNHEY and CDR2 SMNVEV (reference sequence). This CDR3 spans 15 amino acids. CDR3 nucleotide sequence: TGTGCCAGCAGCAGACTAGCGGGAGAGGCCTACGAGCAGTACTTC. Residues: CASSRLAGEAYEQYF.

This clone has a single count. The V gene is TRBV2, the J gene TRBJ2-2, with 8 positions matching TRBD1. CDR3 length equals 15 residues. Germline V gene lookup returns CDR1 SNHLY and CDR2 FYNNEI. With 4 bases clipped from V and 4 bases from J, the junction kept 5 bases outside the gene matches. CDR3 sequence reads: CASSVTTGGTGELFF. The CDR3 bases are TGTGCCAGCAGTGTTACCACAGGGGGCACCGGGGAGCTGTTTTTT.

The chain joins TRBV5-1 to TRBJ2-7, with TRBD1 as a possible D gene (6 bases). CDR3 length equals 16 residues. V shed 4 bases and J shed 0 bases, with 17 bases lying between them. Germline V gives CDR1 SGHRS, CDR2 YFSETQ. CDR3 in amino acids: CASSNTAGVGSYEQYF. The CDR3 DNA reads TGCGCCAGCAGCAATACCGCAGGGGTCGGCTCCTACGAGCAGTACTTC.

V and J are TRBV5-1 and TRBJ2-1; 10 nucleotides line up with TRBD2. The CDR3 sequence is 15 residues long. J was trimmed by 8 bases and V by 6 bases; bases with no gene match: 11. Germline CDR1 reads SGHRS; CDR2 reads YFSETQ. The CDR3 loop reads CASTPLAGGVYEQFF. CDR3 DNA sequence: TGCGCCAGCACCCCTTTAGCGGGAGGAGTTTATGAGCAGTTCTTC.

The rearrangement uses TRBV28 and TRBJ1-2; D possibly corresponds to TRBD1 (5 bases). The germline V gene has CDR1 MDHEN and CDR2 SYDVKM. The CDR3 has 12 residues. Trimming pared 8 bases from V and 6 bases from J, leaving 13 bases between. The CDR3 region has the DNA TGTGCCAGCGGGGGGGATACGGATGGCTACACCTTC. Protein sequence: CASGGDTDGYTF.

The rearrangement joins TRBV4-1 to TRBJ2-5; 10 bases are a match to TRBD2. The CDR3 sequence is 17 residues long. V lost 0 bases, J lost 5 bases, and 9 bases stayed unmatched. From germline, CDR1 is MGHRA and CDR2 YSYEKL. The chain's CDR3 is CASSQDSLAGATETQYF. CDR3 nucleotides: TGCGCCAGCAGCCAAGATTCCCTAGCGGGAGCAACGGAGACCCAGTACTTC.

This clone was seen a single time. The chain links TRBV9 to TRBJ2-5, with 8 bases lining up with TRBD1. Germline V gives CDR1 SGDLS, CDR2 YYNGEE. The CDR3 is made up of 16 amino acids. V shed 1 base and J 5 bases; nucleotides not matched to a gene: 10. CDR3 in amino acids: CASSVNPETGVETQYF. The CDR3 DNA reads as TGTGCCAGCAGCGTAAACCCCGAGACAGGGGTGGAGACCCAGTACTTC.

The CDR3 loop is CASRTSGRMETQYF. CDR3 bases: TGTGCCAGCAGGACTAGCGGGAGGATGGAGACCCAGTACTTC. The chain employs TRBV7-9 and TRBJ2-5, with 13 positions matching TRBD2. The CDR3 covers 14 residues. Germline loops: CDR1 SEHNR, CDR2 FQNEAQ (reference sequence). After removal of 6 bases from V and 5 bases from J, the junction contained 3 bases not matched to a gene.

CDR3 protein: CASSERPSAGGQETQYF. DNA for the CDR3: TGTGCCAGCAGCGAGCGCCCCTCGGCGGGAGGGCAGGAGACCCAGTACTTC. The chain couples TRBV4-2 to TRBJ2-5, with 9 positions matching TRBD2. This CDR3 spans 17 amino acids. With V trimmed by 5 bases and J by 5 bases, 15 bases remained unmatched. Germline values: CDR1 LGHNA, CDR2 YNFKEQ.

CDR3 bases: TGTGCCAGCAGCTTAGAAAGTACGGGTAGCGGGACAGATACGCAGTATTTT. Its translation: CASSLESTGSGTDTQYF. The chain links TRBV7-6 to TRBJ2-3; 7 bases are shared with TRBD2. This CDR3 has 17 amino acids. Germline lookup yields CDR1 SGHVS and CDR2 FNYEAQ. J was trimmed by 3 bases and V by 1 base; bases with no gene match: 10.

V usage is TRBV18 and J usage is TRBJ2-1; 7 bases are shared with TRBD2. J was trimmed by 5 bases and V by 3 bases; bases with no gene match: 4. Germline CDR1 reads KGHSH; CDR2 reads LQKENI. CDR3 length: 14 residues. CDR3 in DNA: TGTGCCAGCTCACCGGGGCGGGAGAACAATGAGCAGTTCTTC. It encodes CASSPGRENNEQFF.

The rearrangement links TRBV5-8 to TRBJ2-1, with D perhaps matching TRBD1 (6 bases). Germline V gives CDR1 SGHTS, CDR2 YDEGEE. Between the trimmed V and J ends, which lost 2 bases and 1 base, there was a span of 7 bases. The CDR3 consists of 14 residues. CDR3 in DNA: TGTGCCAGCAGCTTTGGACAGTCCTACAATGAGCAGTTCTTC. This codes for CASSFGQSYNEQFF.

The chain is built from TRBV28 and TRBJ2-5, with unresolved D. Germline-derived CDR1 and CDR2 are MDHEN and SYDVKM. There are 15 residues in the CDR3. V was shortened by 4 bases and J by 11 bases, with 23 bases between the two germline ends. In DNA, the CDR3 is TGTGCCAGCAGTTCCCCTGGCATAAAGAGGTCAGAGCAGTACTTC. It encodes CASSSPGIKRSEQYF.

This clone is a singleton in its sample. This chain uses TRBV10-1 with TRBJ2-1; TRBD2 agrees at 16 bases. The germline gives CDR1 WNHNN, CDR2 SYGVQD (reference sequence). This CDR3 contains 15 residues. Trimming at V came to 2 bases and at J to 9 bases, leaving 1 base not matched to a gene. CDR3 loop: CASSEGTSGRGEQFF. CDR3 coding DNA: TGCGCCAGCAGTGAGGGGACTAGCGGGAGGGGTGAGCAGTTCTTC.

The gene calls are TRBV7-9 and TRBJ2-3, with TRBD2 matching over 11 bases. There are 19 residues in the CDR3. Trimming at V came to 4 bases and at J to 5 bases, leaving 17 bases not matched to a gene. Per the germline V gene, CDR1 is SEHNR and CDR2 is FQNEAQ (reference sequence). The CDR3 DNA sequence: TGTGCCAGCAGCTGGGGGACTAGCGGATACATCGGGGGCCAAGATACGCAGTATTTT. Translation: CASSWGTSGYIGGQDTQYF.

The gene calls are TRBV2 and TRBJ1-1; D is perhaps TRBD1 (5 bases). CDR3 length: 17 amino acids. Germline V gene lookup returns CDR1 SNHLY and CDR2 FYNNEI. V gave up 0 bases and J gave up 5 bases, with 19 bases separating them. The CDR3 loop reads CASSEAMRMTDGTEAFF. CDR3 nucleotides: TGTGCCAGCAGTGAAGCGATGCGTATGACAGACGGGACTGAAGCTTTCTTT. Full variable domain (outside the CDR3, taken from reference TRBV2 and TRBJ1-1): EPEVTQTPSHQVTQMGQEVILRCVPISNHLYFYWYRQILGQKVEFLVSFYNNEISEKSEIFDDQFSVERPDGSNFTLKIRSTKLEDSAMYFCASSEAMRMTDGTEAFFGQGTRLTVV.